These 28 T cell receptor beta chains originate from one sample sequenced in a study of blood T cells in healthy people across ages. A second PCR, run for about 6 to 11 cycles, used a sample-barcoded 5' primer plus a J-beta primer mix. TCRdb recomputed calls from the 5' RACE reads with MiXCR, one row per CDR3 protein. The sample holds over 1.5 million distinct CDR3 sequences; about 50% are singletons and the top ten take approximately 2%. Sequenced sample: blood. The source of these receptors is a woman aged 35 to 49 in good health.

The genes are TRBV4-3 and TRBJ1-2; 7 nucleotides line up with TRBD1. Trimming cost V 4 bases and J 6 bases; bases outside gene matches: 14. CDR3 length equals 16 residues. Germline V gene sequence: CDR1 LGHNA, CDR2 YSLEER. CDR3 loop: CASSRNPGQSNNGYTF. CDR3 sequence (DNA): TGCGCCAGCAGCCGGAACCCGGGACAGAGTAATAATGGCTACACCTTC.

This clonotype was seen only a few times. Here the CDR3 reads CASKGQSTNTQYF. The CDR3 DNA reads as TGTGCCAGCAAGGGACAGAGCACGAATACGCAGTATTTT. This sequence joins TRBV9 and TRBJ2-3, with TRBD1 matching 7 bases. This CDR3 is built from 13 residues. Germline V lookup: CDR1 SGDLS, CDR2 YYNGEE. The trim removed 6 bases at V and 7 bases at J, leaving 8 bases unmatched.

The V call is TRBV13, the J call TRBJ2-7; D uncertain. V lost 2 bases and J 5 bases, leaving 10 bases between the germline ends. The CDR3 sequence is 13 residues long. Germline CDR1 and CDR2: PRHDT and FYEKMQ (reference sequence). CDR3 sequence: CASSLKDPDEQYF. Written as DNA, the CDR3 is TGTGCCAGCAGCTTAAAGGACCCGGACGAGCAGTACTTC. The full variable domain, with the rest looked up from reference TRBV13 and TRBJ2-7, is AAGVIQSPRHLIKEKRETATLKCYPIPRHDTVYWYQQGPGQDPQFLISFYEKMQSDKGSIPDRFSAQQFSDYHSELNMSSLELGDSALYFCASSLKDPDEQYFGPGTRLTVT.

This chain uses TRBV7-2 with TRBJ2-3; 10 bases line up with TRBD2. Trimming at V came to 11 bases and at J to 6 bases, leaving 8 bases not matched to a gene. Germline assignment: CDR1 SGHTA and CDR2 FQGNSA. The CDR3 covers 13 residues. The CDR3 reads CAVKASGGDTQYF. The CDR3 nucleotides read TGTGCCGTCAAGGCTAGCGGGGGTGATACGCAGTATTTT.

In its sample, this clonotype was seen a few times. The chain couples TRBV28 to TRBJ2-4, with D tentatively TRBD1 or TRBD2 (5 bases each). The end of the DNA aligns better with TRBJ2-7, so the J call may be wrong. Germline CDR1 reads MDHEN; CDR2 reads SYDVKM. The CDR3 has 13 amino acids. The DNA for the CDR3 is TGTGCCAGCAGTTTACCGGGACGGAGCGAGCAGTACTTC. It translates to CASSLPGRSEQYF.

This chain's CDR3 is CASSPDGTEMYQETQYF. The CDR3 DNA sequence: TGTGCCAGCAGCCCCGATGGGACAGAGATGTACCAAGAGACCCAGTACTTC. The chain links TRBV7-2 to TRBJ2-5, with 7 bases lining up with TRBD1. V lost 5 bases to trimming and J lost 0 bases; unmatched junction nucleotides: 12. Germline-derived CDR1 and CDR2 are SGHTA and FQGNSA. The CDR3 extends over 17 amino acids.

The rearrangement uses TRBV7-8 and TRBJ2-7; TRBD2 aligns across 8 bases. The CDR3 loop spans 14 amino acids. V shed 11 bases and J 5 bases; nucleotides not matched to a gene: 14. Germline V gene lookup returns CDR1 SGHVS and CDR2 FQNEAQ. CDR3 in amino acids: CASSRERGPHEQYF. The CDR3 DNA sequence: TGTGCCTCTTCGCGGGAGCGGGGGCCCCACGAGCAGTACTTC.

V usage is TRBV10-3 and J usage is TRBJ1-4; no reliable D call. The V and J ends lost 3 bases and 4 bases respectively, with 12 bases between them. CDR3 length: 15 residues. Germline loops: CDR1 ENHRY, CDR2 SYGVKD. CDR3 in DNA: TGTGCCATCAGTGATCCGCGCGGGAGTAATGAAAAACTGTTTTTT. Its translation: CAISDPRGSNEKLFF.

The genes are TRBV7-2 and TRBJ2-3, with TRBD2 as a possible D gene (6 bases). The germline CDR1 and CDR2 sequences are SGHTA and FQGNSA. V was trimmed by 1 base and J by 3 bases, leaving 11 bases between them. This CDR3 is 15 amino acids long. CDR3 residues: CASSLGPGDTDTQYF. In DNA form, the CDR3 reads TGTGCCAGCAGCTTAGGGCCGGGGGATACAGATACGCAGTATTTT.

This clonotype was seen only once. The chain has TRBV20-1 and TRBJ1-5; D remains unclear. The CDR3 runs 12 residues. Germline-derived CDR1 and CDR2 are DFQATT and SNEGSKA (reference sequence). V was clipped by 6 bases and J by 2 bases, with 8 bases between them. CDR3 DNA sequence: TGCAGTGCCTTGAGCGGCAATCAGCCCCAGCATTTT. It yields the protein CSALSGNQPQHF.

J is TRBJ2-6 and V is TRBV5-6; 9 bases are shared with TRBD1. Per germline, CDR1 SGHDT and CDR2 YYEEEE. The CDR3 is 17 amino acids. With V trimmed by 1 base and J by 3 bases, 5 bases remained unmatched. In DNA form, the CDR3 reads TGTGCCAGCAGCTTGTGGACAGGGGCGAATGGGGCCAACGTCCTGACTTTC. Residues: CASSLWTGANGANVLTF.

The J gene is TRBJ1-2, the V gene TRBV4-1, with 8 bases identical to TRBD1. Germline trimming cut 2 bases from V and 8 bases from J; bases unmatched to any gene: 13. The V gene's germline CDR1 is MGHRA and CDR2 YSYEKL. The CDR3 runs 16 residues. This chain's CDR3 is CASSQRTGGPGVGYTF. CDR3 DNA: TGCGCCAGCAGCCAAAGAACAGGGGGGCCGGGCGTGGGCTACACCTTC.

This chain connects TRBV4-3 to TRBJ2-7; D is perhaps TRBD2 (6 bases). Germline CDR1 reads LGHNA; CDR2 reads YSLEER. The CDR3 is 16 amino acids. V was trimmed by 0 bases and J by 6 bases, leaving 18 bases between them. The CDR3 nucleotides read TGCGCCAGCAGCCAAGATGAAGGGACTTCCCTAAGCGAGCAGTACTTC. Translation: CASSQDEGTSLSEQYF.

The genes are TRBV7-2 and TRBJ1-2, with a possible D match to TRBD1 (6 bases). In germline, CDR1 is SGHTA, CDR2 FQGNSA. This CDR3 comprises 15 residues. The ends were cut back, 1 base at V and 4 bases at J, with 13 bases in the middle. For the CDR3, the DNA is TGTGCCAGCAGCTTAGTGGGACACCTTCCCTATGGCTACACCTTC. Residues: CASSLVGHLPYGYTF.

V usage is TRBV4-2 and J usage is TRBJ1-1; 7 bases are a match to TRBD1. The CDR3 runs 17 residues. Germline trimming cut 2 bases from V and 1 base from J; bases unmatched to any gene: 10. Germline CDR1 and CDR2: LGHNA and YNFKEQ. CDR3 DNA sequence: TGTGCCAGCAGCCAACCACCAGGGGGGATTACGAACACTGAAGCTTTCTTT. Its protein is CASSQPPGGITNTEAFF.

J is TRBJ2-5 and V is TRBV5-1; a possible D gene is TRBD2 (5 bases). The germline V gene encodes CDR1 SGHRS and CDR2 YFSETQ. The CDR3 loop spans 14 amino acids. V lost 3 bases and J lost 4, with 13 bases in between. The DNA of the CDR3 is TGCGCCAGCAGCTCGGACTCGTGGGCAGAGACCCAGTACTTC. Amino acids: CASSSDSWAETQYF.

CDR3 residues: CASSEAVTGRTDEQYF. In DNA, the CDR3 is TGTGCCAGCAGTGAAGCGGTGACCGGGCGCACCGATGAGCAGTACTTC. The rearrangement joins TRBV2 to TRBJ2-5; D uncertain. Germline CDR1 is SNHLY and CDR2 is FYNNEI. This CDR3 has 16 amino acids. V was pared by 0 bases and J by 11 bases, with 22 bases between.

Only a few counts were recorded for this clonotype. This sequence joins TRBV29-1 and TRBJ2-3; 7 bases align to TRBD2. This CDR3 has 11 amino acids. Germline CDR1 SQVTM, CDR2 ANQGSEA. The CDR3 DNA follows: TGCATGGGGGGGGGAAAAGATACGCAGTATTTT. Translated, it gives CMGGGKDTQYF.

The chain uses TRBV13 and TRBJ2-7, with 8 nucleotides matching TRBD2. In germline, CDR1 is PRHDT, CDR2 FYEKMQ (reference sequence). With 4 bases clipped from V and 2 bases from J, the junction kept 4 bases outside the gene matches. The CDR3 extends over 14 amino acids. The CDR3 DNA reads TGTGCCAGCAGCTCCCGGGAGGGGACCTACGAGCAGTACTTC. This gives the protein CASSSREGTYEQYF.

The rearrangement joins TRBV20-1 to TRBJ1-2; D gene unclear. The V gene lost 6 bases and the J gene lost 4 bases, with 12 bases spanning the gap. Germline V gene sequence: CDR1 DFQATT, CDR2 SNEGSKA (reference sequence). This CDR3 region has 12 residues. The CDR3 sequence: CSAVGGGYGYTF. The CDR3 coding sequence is TGCAGTGCAGTCGGTGGCGGCTATGGCTACACCTTC.

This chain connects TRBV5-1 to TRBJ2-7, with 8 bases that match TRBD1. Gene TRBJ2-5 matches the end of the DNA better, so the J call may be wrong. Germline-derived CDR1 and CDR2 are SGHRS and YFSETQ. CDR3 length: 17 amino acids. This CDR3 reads CASSLDYYDRGRETQYF. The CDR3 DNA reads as TGCGCCAGCAGCTTGGACTACTATGACAGGGGTAGGGAGACCCAGTACTTC.

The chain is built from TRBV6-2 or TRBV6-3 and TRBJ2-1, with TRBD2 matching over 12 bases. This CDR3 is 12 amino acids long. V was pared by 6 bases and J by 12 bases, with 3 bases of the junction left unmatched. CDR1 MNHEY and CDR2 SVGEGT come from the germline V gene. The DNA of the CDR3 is TGTGCCAGCAGCACGGGACTAGCGGGGCAGTTCTTC. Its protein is CASSTGLAGQFF.

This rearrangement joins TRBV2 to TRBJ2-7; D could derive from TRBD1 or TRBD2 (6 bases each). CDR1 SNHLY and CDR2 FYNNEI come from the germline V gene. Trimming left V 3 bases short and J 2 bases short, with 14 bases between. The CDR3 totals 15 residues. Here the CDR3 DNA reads TGTGCCAGCAGTGATTTACAGGGACTCCCCTACGAGCAGTACTTC. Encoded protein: CASSDLQGLPYEQYF.

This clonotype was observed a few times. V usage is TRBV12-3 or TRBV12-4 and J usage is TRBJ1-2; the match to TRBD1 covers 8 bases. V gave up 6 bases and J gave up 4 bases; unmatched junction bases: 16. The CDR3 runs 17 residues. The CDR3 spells CASSRGTGSRPFYGYTF. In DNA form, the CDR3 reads TGTGCCAGCAGCCGAGGGACAGGATCGCGTCCCTTCTATGGCTACACCTTC.

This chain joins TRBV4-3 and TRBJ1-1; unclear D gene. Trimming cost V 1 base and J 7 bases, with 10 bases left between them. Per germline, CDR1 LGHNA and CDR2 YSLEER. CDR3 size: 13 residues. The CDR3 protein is CASSQALAFEAFF. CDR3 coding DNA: TGCGCCAGCAGCCAAGCTCTAGCGTTTGAAGCTTTCTTT.

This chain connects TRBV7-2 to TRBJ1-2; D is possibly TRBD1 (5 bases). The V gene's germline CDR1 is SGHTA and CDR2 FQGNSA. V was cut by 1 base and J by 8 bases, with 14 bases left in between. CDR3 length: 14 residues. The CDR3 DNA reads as TGTGCCAGCAGCTTAGACAGGACCCCGTTAGGCTACACCTTC. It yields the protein CASSLDRTPLGYTF.

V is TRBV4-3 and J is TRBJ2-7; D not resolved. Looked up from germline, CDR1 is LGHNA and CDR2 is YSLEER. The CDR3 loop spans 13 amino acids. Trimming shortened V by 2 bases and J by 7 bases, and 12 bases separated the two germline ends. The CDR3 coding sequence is TGCGCCAGCAGCCAAAAAGTGAACAATGAGCAGTACTTC. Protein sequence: CASSQKVNNEQYF.

The DNA of the CDR3 is TGTGCCAGCAGCTTAGGGACAAGTCAAATTCAGTACTTC. Encoded protein: CASSLGTSQIQYF. The J gene is TRBJ2-4, the V gene TRBV7-9, with D tentatively TRBD1 (5 bases). CDR1 is SEHNR and CDR2 is FQNEAQ in the germline V gene (reference sequence). The CDR3 length is 13 residues. V was trimmed by 1 base and J by 10 bases, leaving 11 bases between them.